This is a list of T cell receptor beta chains from one sample in a study of cytomegalovirus exposure and HLA in healthy donors. Produced via immunoSEQ multiplex PCR; TCRdb's table is partial and in-frame only. Its table lists 150,000 to 200,000 clones. The specimen sequenced was PBMCs. The receptor set was obtained from a man in his thirties or forties in good health and CMV-seronegative. The CDR3 runs from the conserved cysteine through the conserved F or W. D genes are given only for firm matches.

D gene,J gene,V gene,CDR3 protein,CDR3 DNA
TRBD2,TRBJ2-1,TRBV10-2,CASLAGVYNEQFF,TGCGCCAGCCTAGCGGGAGTCTACAATGAGCAGTTCTTC
TRBD1,TRBJ2-2,TRBV4-2,CASSPGQGLNTGELFF,TGTGCCAGCAGCCCGGGACAGGGCCTGAACACCGGGGAGCTGTTTTTT
-,TRBJ1-3,TRBV18,CASSQIPELSGNTIYF,TGTGCCAGCTCGCAAATCCCGGAGCTATCTGGAAACACCATATATTTT
TRBD2,TRBJ2-1,TRBV9,CASSVLAGGSYNEQFF,TGTGCCAGCAGCGTACTAGCGGGAGGGTCCTACAATGAGCAGTTCTTC
-,TRBJ2-3,TRBV11-3,CASSRRGGDQDTQYF,TGTGCCAGCAGTAGGAGGGGGGGAGATCAAGATACGCAGTATTTT
TRBD2,TRBJ2-7,TRBV5-6,CASSFRGSFSEQYF,TGTGCCAGCAGCTTCCGCGGGAGTTTCAGCGAGCAGTACTTC
TRBD1,TRBJ1-2,TRBV10-3,CAISEDRGEGYTF,TGTGCCATCAGTGAGGACAGGGGAGAGGGCTACACCTTC
-,TRBJ1-2,TRBV28,CASRIVRGAGYTF,TGTGCCAGCAGGATAGTACGGGGTGCAGGCTACACCTTC
-,TRBJ2-7,TRBV7-2,CASSLEAQGRQYF,TGTGCCAGCAGCTTAGAGGCTCAGGGCCGGCAGTACTTC
-,TRBJ2-7,TRBV28,CASSLSYSRQYF,TGTGCCAGCAGTTTATCTTACTCCCGACAGTACTTC
-,TRBJ1-1,TRBV15,CATSRGLGENTEAFF,TGTGCCACCAGCAGAGGGTTGGGAGAGAACACTGAAGCTTTCTTT
-,TRBJ2-5,TRBV2,CASKEGRAAGYQETQYF,TGTGCCAGCAAAGAGGGCCGGGCGGCGGGGTACCAAGAGACCCAGTACTTC
TRBD1,TRBJ1-4,TRBV6-1,CASSGIQGARREKLFF,TGTGCCAGCAGTGGGATCCAGGGGGCGCGTCGTGAAAAACTGTTTTTT
TRBD1,TRBJ1-1,TRBV6-1,CASTEDRDTEAFF,TGTGCCAGCACCGAGGACAGGGACACTGAAGCTTTCTTT
TRBD1,TRBJ1-4,TRBV5-1,CASREVPGQGSTNEKLFF,TGCGCCAGCAGGGAAGTCCCGGGACAGGGATCAACTAATGAAAAACTGTTTTTT
-,TRBJ1-1,TRBV6-5,CASSYRQLNTEAFF,TGTGCCAGCAGTTACCGACAGTTGAACACTGAAGCTTTCTTT
-,TRBJ1-3,TRBV4-3,CASSQDSSGWGNTIYF,TGCGCCAGCAGCCAAGATTCTTCAGGGTGGGGAAACACCATATATTTT
TRBD2,TRBJ2-7,TRBV5-1,CASSRSTAGATYEQYF,TGCGCCAGCAGCCGTTCTACAGCGGGAGCAACCTACGAGCAGTACTTC
-,TRBJ2-2,TRBV18,CASSPRTEGPGELFF,TGTGCCAGCTCACCACGGACGGAGGGGCCCGGGGAGCTGTTTTTT
-,TRBJ1-4,TRBV5-1,CASSRGGTNEKLFF,TGCGCCAGCAGTAGGGGGGGAACTAATGAAAAACTGTTTTTT
TRBD1,TRBJ1-1,TRBV18,CASSPLTGAGGMNTEAFF,TGTGCCAGCTCACCACTTACGGGGGCAGGGGGGATGAACACTGAAGCTTTCTTT
-,TRBJ1-1,TRBV28,CASTHGERYTEAFF,TGTGCCAGCACTCACGGGGAACGATACACTGAAGCTTTCTTT
TRBD1,TRBJ1-2,TRBV7-2,CASGNRDRGEYGYTF,TGTGCCAGCGGCAACCGGGACAGGGGTGAATATGGCTACACCTTC
TRBD2,TRBJ2-7,TRBV13,CASSSLAGGRLLYEQYF,TGTGCCAGCAGCTCGTTAGCGGGAGGGCGCCTCCTCTACGAGCAGTACTTC
TRBD2,TRBJ2-2,TRBV10-3,CAITKREGETGELFF,TGTGCCATCACAAAGCGGGAGGGCGAAACCGGGGAGCTGTTTTTT
-,TRBJ2-7,TRBV6-5,CASSSQGVGEQYF,TGTGCCAGCAGTTCACAGGGAGTGGGCGAGCAGTACTTC
TRBD2,TRBJ2-3,TRBV29-1,CSALSGSTDTQYF,TGCAGCGCCCTTAGCGGGAGCACAGATACGCAGTATTTT
-,TRBJ1-1,TRBV2,CASSQNAAPNTEAFF,TGTGCCAGCAGTCAAAACGCGGCCCCGAACACTGAAGCTTTCTTT
TRBD1,TRBJ2-4,TRBV10-3,CAISEGGTADIQYF,TGTGCCATCAGTGAAGGGGGCACGGCGGACATTCAGTACTTC
-,TRBJ1-2,TRBV29-1,CSVARQDRGYTF,TGCAGCGTCGCTCGACAGGATCGGGGCTACACCTTC
-,TRBJ1-2,TRBV9,CASSVGAGVNYGYTF,TGTGCCAGCAGCGTTGGGGCAGGAGTTAACTATGGCTACACCTTC
TRBD1,TRBJ2-2,TRBV29-1,CSVEVNQGAGGLFF,TGCAGCGTTGAAGTAAACCAGGGGGCCGGGGGGCTGTTTTTT
TRBD1,TRBJ1-2,TRBV28,CASSPGTVGYGYTF,TGTGCCAGCAGCCCGGGGACAGTAGGGTATGGCTACACCTTC
TRBD1,TRBJ1-1,TRBV5-1,CASSSVQGSNTEAFF,TGCGCCAGCAGCTCGGTACAGGGGTCCAACACTGAAGCTTTCTTT
-,TRBJ1-1,TRBV18,CASSRNEPPLQAFF,TGTGCCAGCTCACGAAACGAACCCCCGTTGCAGGCTTTCTTT
TRBD1,TRBJ2-1,TRBV6-6,CASSNTGAGGNEQFF,TGTGCCAGCAGCAATACAGGGGCAGGGGGCAATGAGCAGTTCTTC
TRBD2,TRBJ2-2,TRBV11-2,CASSLLAGANTGELFF,TGTGCCAGCAGCCTCCTAGCGGGCGCGAACACCGGGGAGCTGTTTTTT
TRBD1,TRBJ1-2,TRBV6-5,CATGTEKTNYGYTF,TGTGCCACCGGGACAGAGAAGACTAACTATGGCTACACCTTC
-,TRBJ2-5,TRBV18,CASSPPDSSRTQYF,TGTGCCAGCTCACCCCCGGACAGCTCCCGGACCCAGTACTTC
TRBD1,TRBJ1-1,TRBV6-1,CASSEREQQGIEAFF,TGTGCCAGCAGTGAAAGAGAGCAACAGGGGATTGAAGCTTTCTTT
-,TRBJ1-1,TRBV7-2,CASSLGISTGNTEAFF,TGTGCCAGCAGCTTAGGAATATCGACGGGGAACACTGAAGCTTTCTTT
TRBD1,TRBJ2-7,TRBV7-9,CASSETGTGGYEQYF,TGTGCCAGCAGCGAAACCGGGACAGGGGGCTACGAGCAGTACTTC
-,TRBJ1-1,TRBV5-1,CASSLRVSGTEAFF,TGCGCCAGCAGCTTAAGGGTTTCAGGGACTGAAGCTTTCTTT
TRBD1,TRBJ1-2,TRBV28,CASTLNTGEAGYTF,TGTGCCAGCACCCTTAACACAGGGGAGGCGGGCTACACCTTC
TRBD1,TRBJ1-1,TRBV5-1,CASSLGLPRDRVIITLKEAFF,TGCGCCAGCAGCTTAGGCCTACCTCGGGACAGGGTAATTATAACACTGAAGGAAGCTTTCTTT